This T cell receptor beta chain came from a study of Ad26.COV2.S vaccination and SARS-CoV-2 variants. Study in general: Into the muscle, Ad26.COV2.S was dosed once or twice, 56 days apart. Regarding the study as a whole: Overall T cell responses may have been underestimated by the analyses of TCR breadth and depth.

Treatment meaning: 15 to 20 received Ad26.COV2.S at low or high dose, single or two shots; several received placebo; per-sample allocation not given. It was on day 63 after the first vaccine or placebo injection that samples were taken. Aged 18-55 years, donor was enrolled in Boston in 2020. About this clone: Its antigen remains unidentified.

The data were produced by immunoSEQ multiplex PCR, yet TCRdb's version contains in-frame clones alone and is incomplete. The sample lists over 400,000 clones, about 91% seen once, with approximately 2.5% in the top ten. Looked up from germline, CDR1 is SGHDT and CDR2 is YYEEEE. This CDR3 contains 17 residues. V lost 4 bases, J lost 0 bases, and 6 bases stayed unmatched. The chain recombines TRBV5-6 with TRBJ2-5; the match to TRBD2 covers 13 bases. The clonotype originates from a person between 18 and 65 years old who received the Ad26.COV2.S COVID-19 vaccine or a placebo. The specimen comprised peripheral blood, sampled in a trial of Ad26.COV2.S vaccine versus placebo. The CDR3 coding sequence is TGTGCCAGCAGCCCGGCGGGACTAGCGGGGTACCAAGAGACCCAGTACTTC. Its protein is CASSPAGLAGYQETQYF.